This T cell receptor beta chain was found in a study of blood T cell repertoires in COVID-19. The wider study: From the United States, Italy and Spain came samples of acute and convalescent COVID-19. Sources were T cells, B-cell-depleted T cells, or PBMCs; the material itself was cDNA or gDNA.

CDR3 size: 11 residues. Trimming shortened V by 6 bases and J by 4 bases, and 4 bases separated the two germline ends. Data came from immunoSEQ multiplex PCR; TCRdb stores just in-frame clones and leaves some out. This table holds some 290,000 clones, roughly nine tenths found once. The TCR comes from a woman aged 45-65 years who had recovered from COVID-19. Sequenced: peripheral blood. The gene calls are TRBV12-3 or TRBV12-4 and TRBJ1-3; D call uncertain. The CDR3 bases are TGTGCCAGCAGCCCAGGAAACACCATATATTTT. This codes for CASSPGNTIYF.